Following are 10 T cell receptor beta chains from one sample sequenced in a study of cytomegalovirus exposure and HLA in healthy donors. Data came from immunoSEQ multiplex PCR; TCRdb stores just in-frame clones and leaves some out. The sample has about 120,000 clones, roughly 89% seen once. Sequenced input: PBMCs. These receptor sequences come from a woman between 18 and 29 years old in good health and CMV-seronegative.

The chain recombines TRBV15 with TRBJ2-2; the D gene is possibly TRBD2 (6 bases). The CDR3 consists of 16 residues. Germline V gene lookup returns CDR1 LNHNV and CDR2 YYDKDF (reference sequence). The V gene lost 4 bases and the J gene lost 0 bases, with 12 bases spanning the gap. The CDR3 coding sequence is TGTGCCACCAGCACCGCCCGGGGGTCGAACACCGGGGAGCTGTTTTTT. This sequence encodes CATSTARGSNTGELFF.

The chain recombines TRBV30 with TRBJ2-7; 10 bases are a match to TRBD1. In germline, CDR1 is GTSNPN, CDR2 SVGIG (reference sequence). This CDR3 region has 14 residues. Trimming cost V 3 bases and J 4 bases; bases outside gene matches: 6. CDR3 DNA sequence: TGTGCCTGGAGGGCTGCGGGACAGGGGTACGAGCAGTACTTC. Its translation: CAWRAAGQGYEQYF.

The chain joins TRBV28 to TRBJ2-7, with TRBD2 matching 7 bases. CDR3 size: 14 residues. From germline, CDR1 is MDHEN and CDR2 SYDVKM. V lost 8 bases, J lost 3 bases, and 10 bases stayed unmatched. The CDR3 sequence is CASGLQAGIYEQYF. The CDR3, as DNA: TGTGCCAGCGGCCTTCAAGCGGGAATCTACGAGCAGTACTTC.

The chain couples TRBV5-1 to TRBJ2-5; perhaps TRBD1 as D (8 bases). This CDR3 is built from 15 residues. Trimming left V 1 base short and J 4 bases short, with 14 bases between. Germline CDR1 SGHRS, CDR2 YFSETQ. The CDR3 sequence: CASSLITGGVETQYF. The CDR3 DNA reads TGCGCCAGCAGCTTGATTACAGGGGGGGTAGAGACCCAGTACTTC.

CDR3 in amino acids: CASSEGRGTGELFF. As DNA, the CDR3 is TGTGCCAGCAGTGAGGGCAGGGGAACCGGGGAGCTGTTTTTT. The chain has TRBV2 and TRBJ2-2; D is perhaps TRBD1 (6 bases). Trimming cost V 3 bases and J 5 bases, with 10 bases left between them. The CDR3 covers 14 residues. Germline-derived CDR1 and CDR2 are SNHLY and FYNNEI. Full variable domain (missing parts from reference TRBV2 and TRBJ2-2): EPEVTQTPSHQVTQMGQEVILRCVPISNHLYFYWYRQILGQKVEFLVSFYNNEISEKSEIFDDQFSVERPDGSNFTLKIRSTKLEDSAMYFCASSEGRGTGELFFGEGSRLTVL.

This sequence joins TRBV7-6 and TRBJ2-2, with a tentative D call TRBD2 (6 bases). V gave up 5 bases and J gave up 0 bases, with 13 bases separating them. Germline V lookup: CDR1 SGHVS, CDR2 FNYEAQ. The CDR3 has 16 residues. The CDR3: CASSPGPGANTGELFF. The CDR3 nucleotides read TGTGCCAGCAGCCCAGGGCCGGGAGCGAACACCGGGGAGCTGTTTTTT.

The rearrangement joins TRBV9 to TRBJ2-1; 13 nucleotides line up with TRBD2. The CDR3 is made up of 15 amino acids. Germline lookup yields CDR1 SGDLS and CDR2 YYNGEE. Losses at the gene ends were 3 bases for V and 7 bases for J; bases not matched to a gene: 4. Written as DNA, the CDR3 is TGTGCCAGCAGCGGCGGGACTAGCGGGACTAATGAGCAGTTCTTC. Residues: CASSGGTSGTNEQFF. The full variable domain, in which reference TRBV9 and TRBJ2-1 provide the parts outside the CDR3, is DSGVTQTPKHLITATGQRVTLRCSPRSGDLSVYWYQQSLDQGLQFLIQYYNGEERAKGNILERFSAQQFPDLHSELNLSSLELGDSALYFCASSGGTSGTNEQFFGPGTRLTVL.

The V and J genes are TRBV28 and TRBJ1-1, with 7 bases identical to TRBD1. Germline V lookup: CDR1 MDHEN, CDR2 SYDVKM. Trimming cost V 4 bases and J 3 bases; bases outside gene matches: 8. CDR3 length: 15 residues. CDR3 region: CASSSLQGLYTEAFF. DNA for the CDR3: TGTGCCAGCAGTTCCCTACAGGGGCTATACACTGAAGCTTTCTTT.

This clone was counted once. This chain uses TRBV7-9 with TRBJ2-1; 11 bases agree with TRBD2. The CDR3 spans 16 residues. V lost 5 bases to trimming and J lost 0 bases; unmatched junction nucleotides: 3. Germline CDR1 and CDR2: SEHNR and FQNEAQ (reference sequence). This CDR3 reads CASSAGTSGSYNEQFF. The CDR3 nucleotides read TGTGCCAGCAGCGCCGGGACTAGCGGCTCCTACAATGAGCAGTTCTTC.

J is TRBJ2-5 and V is TRBV30, with 10 bases matching TRBD1. This CDR3 has 14 amino acids. J lost 4 bases, V lost 0 bases, and 2 bases had no gene match. CDR1 is GTSNPN, CDR2 SVGIG, per germline (reference sequence). The CDR3 region is CAWSVGTGVETQYF. The CDR3 nucleotides read TGTGCCTGGAGTGTAGGGACAGGGGTAGAGACCCAGTACTTC.